Below, one T cell receptor beta chain is given with its context. Antigen specificity is unknown. The table came from immunoSEQ multiplex PCR; TCRdb's copy has only in-frame clones and leaves some out. There are roughly 25,000 clones in the sample; over 80% occur only once, and 21% lies in the top ten. The CDR3 is 15 residues long. Germline V CDR1 and CDR2: MGHRA, YSYEKL. Trimming removed 6 bases at V and 12 bases at J, with 27 bases between. These data originate in a study of lymphopenia after photon versus proton radiotherapy. The study, taken as a whole, reports: After lymphocyte nadir, photon-treated repertoires showed oligoclonal expansion, especially CD8+ Temra. Only patients who died were analyzed for survival; proton advantage is unproven. Relative stability marked proton patients; photon patients lost diversity and naive cells.

The material sequenced was peripheral blood, taken from a patient treated with proton-based radiotherapy. This rearrangement joins TRBV4-1 to TRBJ2-7; D assignment may be TRBD1 or TRBD2 (6 bases each). The receptor's source is an older woman with pancreatic cancer. CDR3 in DNA: TGCGCCAGCAGTCAAACGGTGGCCTGGGACGGAGGGGGGTACTTC. It yields the protein CASSQTVAWDGGGYF.